Following are 32 T cell receptor beta chains from one sample sequenced in a study of shared clonotypes between healthy human individuals. Sequenced by immunoSEQ multiplex PCR; TCRdb stores in-frame clones only, minus some. Of 950,000 to 1,100,000 clones listed, around 75% are singletons. Sequenced material: memory CD4+ T cells sorted from blood. Documented subset: CD45RA-negative fraction. The receptors were gathered from a man aged 18-30 years in good health.

The chain employs TRBV7-2 and TRBJ2-1, with 9 nucleotides matching TRBD2. This CDR3 spans 15 amino acids. The germline V gene has CDR1 SGHTA and CDR2 FQGNSA. Trimming removed 2 bases from V and 9 bases from J; junction bases left unmatched: 8. The CDR3 DNA sequence: TGTGCCAGCAGCTTACTGGCGGGAGGGCCGGGTGAGCAGTTCTTC. Translated: CASSLLAGGPGEQFF.

The chain combines TRBV9 with TRBJ2-5, with TRBD2 matching over 9 bases. With 0 bases clipped from V and 7 bases from J, the junction kept 4 bases outside the gene matches. Germline V CDR1 and CDR2: SGDLS, YYNGEE. This CDR3 is 14 amino acids long. CDR3 nucleotides: TGTGCCAGCAGCGTAGAGGCAGCGGGGGGGACCCAGTACTTC. It yields the protein CASSVEAAGGTQYF.

The chain couples TRBV2 to TRBJ2-5; TRBD1 is a possible D gene (6 bases). This CDR3 has 13 amino acids. The germline V gene has CDR1 SNHLY and CDR2 FYNNEI. Trimming removed 5 bases at V and 6 bases at J, with 13 bases between. The CDR3, as DNA: TGTGCCAGCAGTCTCCAACAGGGACAGACCCAGTACTTC. Translation gives CASSLQQGQTQYF.

The chain couples TRBV14 to TRBJ2-6; D is perhaps TRBD2 (6 bases). CDR1 is SGHDN, CDR2 FVKESK, per germline. The CDR3 loop spans 19 amino acids. V shed 3 bases and J shed 0 bases, with 18 bases lying between them. The chain's CDR3 is CASSHLSDGRFSGANVLTF. In DNA, the CDR3 is TGTGCCAGCAGCCACCTTAGTGACGGGAGATTCTCTGGGGCCAACGTCCTGACTTTC.

The rearrangement links TRBV19 to TRBJ2-7; D uncertain. This CDR3 has 12 residues. The V and J ends lost 5 bases and 2 bases respectively, with 7 bases between them. The germline gives CDR1 LNHDA, CDR2 SQIVND (reference sequence). The CDR3 DNA reads TGTGCCAGTAGTGTCTCAGCCTACGAGCAGTACTTC. Its translation is CASSVSAYEQYF. Full variable domain (missing parts from reference TRBV19 and TRBJ2-7): DGGITQSPKYLFRKEGQNVTLSCEQNLNHDAMYWYRQDPGQGLRLIYYSQIVNDFQKGDIAEGYSVSREKKESFPLTVTSAQKNPTAFYLCASSVSAYEQYFGPGTRLTVT.

The rearrangement links TRBV30 to TRBJ2-1; the D gene is possibly TRBD2 (5 bases). This CDR3 has 16 residues. The V and J ends lost 5 bases and 6 bases respectively, with 23 bases between them. Germline loops: CDR1 GTSNPN, CDR2 SVGIG (reference sequence). The CDR3 DNA is TGTGCCTGGGGTCCGTGGGGTTCGGGGTTAGGCAATGAGCAGTTCTTC. This codes for CAWGPWGSGLGNEQFF.

The chain links TRBV10-3 to TRBJ1-1; D call uncertain. Germline CDR1 is ENHRY and CDR2 is SYGVKD. V gave up 0 bases and J gave up 1 base, with 9 bases separating them. The CDR3 is 15 amino acids. CDR3 bases: TGTGCCATCAGTGAGTCTCGGGCGGCGAACACTGAAGCTTTCTTT. Translated: CAISESRAANTEAFF.

The chain is built from TRBV4-3 and TRBJ1-6, with D hard to call. The ends were cut back, 0 bases at V and 5 bases at J, with 20 bases in the middle. Germline CDR1 and CDR2: LGHNA and YSLEER. CDR3 size: 19 residues. The DNA for the CDR3 is TGCGCCAGCAGCCAAGATACGGGCACCCGTGGAACTAATAATTCACCCCTCCACTTT. Protein: CASSQDTGTRGTNNSPLHF.

This clone has a handful of counts. The chain uses TRBV6-6 and TRBJ1-1; D gene unclear. Germline CDR1 MNHNY, CDR2 SVGAGI (reference sequence). V gave up 0 bases and J gave up 0 bases, with 5 bases separating them. This CDR3 has 14 amino acids. CDR3 nucleotide sequence: TGTGCCAGCAGTTACTCTCCGGTGAACACTGAAGCTTTCTTT. Translating gives CASSYSPVNTEAFF.

The V call is TRBV5-1, the J call TRBJ1-6; a weak D match, TRBD1 (6 bases). V shed 4 bases and J shed 0 bases, with 17 bases lying between them. The CDR3 extends over 18 amino acids. CDR1 is SGHRS, CDR2 YFSETQ, per germline. The CDR3 region is CASSPKLTGSSYNSPLHF. Here the CDR3 DNA reads TGCGCCAGCAGCCCGAAATTGACAGGCAGCTCCTATAATTCACCCCTCCACTTT. Together with reference TRBV5-1 and TRBJ1-6, the CDR3 gives the full variable domain: KAGVTQTPRYLIKTRGQQVTLSCSPISGHRSVSWYQQTPGQGLQFLFEYFSETQRNKGNFPGRFSGRQFSNSRSEMNVSTLELGDSALYLCASSPKLTGSSYNSPLHFGNGTRLTVT.

This clone was recorded many times. The V gene is TRBV5-6, the J gene TRBJ2-4, with 9 bases matching TRBD1. The CDR3 covers 13 residues. Per germline, CDR1 SGHDT and CDR2 YYEEEE. The J segment lost 12 bases and the V segment lost 4 bases, leaving 8 bases of the junction unmatched. The DNA for the CDR3 is TGTGCCAGCAGCGCTGGACAGGGGAGGGATCAGTACTTC. Translated: CASSAGQGRDQYF.

As DNA, the CDR3 is TGTGCCATCAGTGAGCAGCGGGAGGGGTTTGAGCAGTTCTTC. Amino acid sequence: CAISEQREGFEQFF. The rearrangement uses TRBV10-3 and TRBJ2-1; 10 bases match TRBD2. Germline V gene data show CDR1 as ENHRY and CDR2 as SYGVKD. The CDR3 is made up of 14 amino acids. The ends lost 2 bases at V and 9 bases at J; junction bases unmatched: 4.

The chain couples TRBV30 to TRBJ2-1; a possible D gene is TRBD2 (6 bases). The CDR3 covers 13 residues. Trimming took off 7 bases at V and 0 bases at J, with 10 bases between the two ends. Germline V gene sequence: CDR1 GTSNPN, CDR2 SVGIG (reference sequence). CDR3 DNA sequence: TGTGCCTTAGTAGCGGCCTCCTACAATGAGCAGTTCTTC. It yields the protein CALVAASYNEQFF.

The chain is built from TRBV6-5 and TRBJ1-1; 7 positions agree with TRBD1. Germline V CDR1 and CDR2: MNHEY, SVGAGI. The CDR3 covers 14 residues. V shed 5 bases, J shed 4 bases, and the junction held 7 bases outside the gene matches. The CDR3 DNA sequence: TGTGCCAGCAGTCCAAGCTGGACAGGCACTGAAGCTTTCTTT. This sequence encodes CASSPSWTGTEAFF.

The J gene is TRBJ1-5, the V gene TRBV9; D unclear. The CDR3 covers 15 residues. CDR1 SGDLS and CDR2 YYNGEE come from the germline V gene. Trimming left V 0 bases short and J 1 base short, with 8 bases between. The CDR3 region is CASSVGGESNQPQHF. In nucleotides, the CDR3 is TGTGCCAGCAGCGTAGGCGGGGAAAGCAATCAGCCCCAGCATTTT.

The V and J genes are TRBV19 and TRBJ2-1, with TRBD2 identical over 7 bases. CDR1 and CDR2 (germline): LNHDA, SQIVND (reference sequence). The CDR3 spans 15 residues. V gave up 3 bases and J gave up 4 bases; unmatched junction bases: 6. CDR3 sequence (DNA): TGTGCCAGTAGTATGAGGGCTAGCGGATACAATGAGCAGTTCTTC. It translates to CASSMRASGYNEQFF.

V usage is TRBV11-2 and J usage is TRBJ2-1; D is ambiguous. The CDR3 is 14 amino acids. V lost 0 bases to trimming and J lost 4 bases, with 7 bases between them. Germline V gives CDR1 SGHAT, CDR2 FQNNGV. This CDR3 reads CASSLERLYNEQFF. CDR3 bases: TGTGCCAGCAGCTTAGAAAGACTGTACAATGAGCAGTTCTTC.

The chain has TRBV29-1 and TRBJ2-1, with 8 bases fitting TRBD1. CDR3 length equals 15 residues. Germline-derived CDR1 and CDR2 are SQVTM and ANQGSEA. The V segment lost 6 bases and the J segment 0 bases; nucleotides outside the gene matches: 7. The CDR3 here is CSVAQGAGSYNEQFF. CDR3 bases: TGCAGCGTCGCCCAGGGGGCAGGCTCCTACAATGAGCAGTTCTTC.

V usage is TRBV5-1 and J usage is TRBJ1-2; the match to TRBD1 covers 10 bases. CDR3 length: 12 residues. V gave up 3 bases and J gave up 10 bases; unmatched junction bases: 3. Per germline, CDR1 SGHRS and CDR2 YFSETQ. As DNA, the CDR3 is TGCGCCAGCAGCTCCGGACAGGGGGACTACACCTTC. This encodes CASSSGQGDYTF.

The chain has TRBV9 and TRBJ1-3; D gene unclear. Trimming removed 3 bases at V and 5 bases at J, with 9 bases between. The germline V gene has CDR1 SGDLS and CDR2 YYNGEE. This CDR3 contains 13 residues. The CDR3 nucleotides read TGTGCCAGCAGCGCCGAATATAGAAACACCATATATTTT. This sequence encodes CASSAEYRNTIYF. The full variable domain, its missing parts supplied by reference TRBV9 and TRBJ1-3, is DSGVTQTPKHLITATGQRVTLRCSPRSGDLSVYWYQQSLDQGLQFLIQYYNGEERAKGNILERFSAQQFPDLHSELNLSSLELGDSALYFCASSAEYRNTIYFGEGSWLTVV.

This clone occurred once. The chain combines TRBV23-1 with TRBJ2-7, with a tentative D call TRBD1 (5 bases). TRBV23-1 is noted as an ORF with a role that remains uncertain. The CDR3 is 13 residues long. V lost 4 bases, J lost 5 bases, and 12 bases lay in between. CDR3 region: CASSPAKGHEQYF. In DNA, the CDR3 is TGCGCCAGCAGTCCGGCGAAGGGGCACGAGCAGTACTTC.

The V gene is TRBV4-3, the J gene TRBJ2-7; the match to TRBD2 covers 10 bases. Germline V gene data show CDR1 as LGHNA and CDR2 as YSLEER. This CDR3 is built from 15 residues. With 5 bases clipped from V and 0 bases from J, the junction kept 4 bases outside the gene matches. Written as DNA, the CDR3 is TGCGCCAGCAGCAAGGGACTAGCGCCCTCCTACGAGCAGTACTTC. Protein: CASSKGLAPSYEQYF.

V and J are TRBV15 and TRBJ2-3; weak D call: TRBD1 (6 bases). V lost 3 bases and J lost 0, with 16 bases in between. CDR1 LNHNV and CDR2 YYDKDF come from the germline V gene (reference sequence). There are 17 residues in the CDR3. DNA for the CDR3: TGTGCCACCAGCAGCGCCTCCGGGACAAGAAGCACAGATACGCAGTATTTT. The encoded protein is CATSSASGTRSTDTQYF. Full variable domain (outside the CDR3, taken from reference TRBV15 and TRBJ2-3): DAMVIQNPRYQVTQFGKPVTLSCSQTLNHNVMYWYQQKSSQAPKLLFHYYDKDFNNEADTPDNFQSRRPNTSFCFLDIRSPGLGDTAMYLCATSSASGTRSTDTQYFGPGTRLTVL.

The V and J genes are TRBV25-1 and TRBJ1-2; D remains ambiguous. This CDR3 region has 13 residues. Trimming removed 6 bases at V and 8 bases at J, with 16 bases between. CDR1 and CDR2 from the germline V gene are MGHDK and SYGVNS. The CDR3 region has the DNA TGTGCCAGCAGGAGAGGGTCCGCAGAGGGCTACACCTTC. Translating gives CASRRGSAEGYTF.

This chain uses TRBV5-4 with TRBJ2-7, with 8 bases that match TRBD1. J was trimmed by 6 bases and V by 0 bases; bases with no gene match: 8. CDR1 SGHNT and CDR2 YYREEE come from the germline V gene (reference sequence). CDR3 length equals 15 residues. The DNA for the CDR3 is TGTGCCAGCAGCTTGGGACGGACAGGGTCGTTCGAGCAGTACTTC. Translated, it gives CASSLGRTGSFEQYF.

The V gene is TRBV4-1, the J gene TRBJ1-5; D is undetermined. V lost 1 base and J lost 0, with 10 bases in between. The CDR3 has 16 residues. Looked up from germline, CDR1 is MGHRA and CDR2 is YSYEKL. The DNA of the CDR3 is TGCGCCAGCAGCCAAGGCGCTGCTAGTAGCAATCAGCCCCAGCATTTT. This translates into CASSQGAASSNQPQHF.

The chain carries TRBV15 and TRBJ2-2; D is unclear. V shed 5 bases and J shed 4 bases, with 8 bases lying between them. There are 13 residues in the CDR3. The germline gives CDR1 LNHNV, CDR2 YYDKDF (reference sequence). CDR3 protein: CATSSQSTGELFF. The CDR3 bases are TGTGCCACCAGCTCCCAGAGCACCGGGGAGCTGTTTTTT.

The chain recombines TRBV19 with TRBJ2-7; TRBD2 might be the D (6 bases). V dropped 3 bases and J dropped 7 bases, with 19 bases sitting between them. Germline CDR1 reads LNHDA; CDR2 reads SQIVND (reference sequence). The CDR3 length is 15 residues. Here the CDR3 reads CASSIQAGLTGEQYF. In nucleotides, the CDR3 is TGTGCCAGTAGTATCCAAGCGGGTTTAACGGGGGAGCAGTACTTC.

This clone was recorded a few times. The V gene is TRBV5-1, the J gene TRBJ1-1, with a tentative D call TRBD1 (6 bases). Germline-derived CDR1 and CDR2 are SGHRS and YFSETQ. V was cut by 0 bases and J by 1 base, with 10 bases left in between. This CDR3 has 15 amino acids. The DNA for the CDR3 is TGCGCCAGCAGCTTGGCCGGACAGTCGAACACTGAAGCTTTCTTT. Residues: CASSLAGQSNTEAFF.

V gene TRBV11-2 combines with J gene TRBJ2-1; tentatively, D is TRBD1 (6 bases). Per the germline V gene, CDR1 is SGHAT and CDR2 is FQNNGV. The CDR3 has 14 residues. Deletions cut 4 bases from V and 9 bases from J, with 16 bases between. CDR3 amino acids: CASSSLQQGTEQFF. CDR3 bases: TGTGCCAGCAGCTCGCTACAACAGGGTACTGAGCAGTTCTTC.

This chain joins TRBV28 and TRBJ2-7; the match to TRBD2 covers 8 bases. The CDR3 spans 17 residues. Trimming removed 6 bases from V and 2 bases from J; junction bases left unmatched: 15. Germline V CDR1 and CDR2: MDHEN, SYDVKM. CDR3 nucleotides: TGTGCCAGCAGCACTCCTCTCGGCGGTAGCGGGACCTACGAGCAGTACTTC. Its translation is CASSTPLGGSGTYEQYF.

The chain recombines TRBV25-1 with TRBJ2-1; 7 nucleotides agree with TRBD2. Germline CDR1 and CDR2: MGHDK and SYGVNS. The CDR3 runs 16 residues. J gave up 8 bases and V 0 bases, and 10 bases lay outside the gene matches. The CDR3 DNA follows: TGTGCCAGCAGTGAATATAAGGGGACTACGGGCGATGAGCAGTTCTTC. It specifies CASSEYKGTTGDEQFF.